Following are 18 T cell receptor beta chains from one sample sequenced in a study of identical twins. Each CDR3 protein gets one entry after TCRdb re-called the 5' RACE reads with MiXCR. The sample contains about 690,000 distinct CDR3 sequences, approximately 21% of which appear only once. The same data also contributed to another study, on T cells expressing NK-cell markers.

Sequencing was done on a sample of PBMCs. Receptors were obtained from a woman under 30 in good health.

V usage is TRBV6-1 and J usage is TRBJ2-1, with 12 bases aligning to TRBD2. The CDR3 consists of 18 residues. V trimming: 6 bases; J trimming: 0 bases; junction bases outside the gene matches: 9. Germline V gene lookup returns CDR1 MNHNS and CDR2 SASEGT. The CDR3 protein is CASSLTSGGPSSYNEQFF. CDR3 nucleotides: TGTGCCAGCAGCCTGACTAGCGGGGGCCCGAGCTCCTACAATGAGCAGTTCTTC.

The genes are TRBV24-1 and TRBJ1-4, with D tentatively TRBD1 (6 bases). The CDR3 length is 12 residues. V dropped 1 base and J dropped 11 bases, with 7 bases sitting between them. Germline V lookup: CDR1 KGHDR, CDR2 SFDVKD. The CDR3 loop is CATSDFQGKLFF. The DNA for the CDR3 is TGTGCCACCAGTGATTTTCAGGGGAAACTGTTTTTT.

There are a few counts of this clonotype. The CDR3: CSASLREETQYF. In DNA form, the CDR3 reads TGCAGTGCTAGTTTACGGGAAGAGACCCAGTACTTC. The chain joins TRBV20-1 to TRBJ2-5; D is ambiguous. V lost 3 bases and J lost 3, with 8 bases in between. The germline V gene has CDR1 DFQATT and CDR2 SNEGSKA (reference sequence). CDR3 length: 12 amino acids.

V and J are TRBV6-5 and TRBJ1-2, with D unclear. The CDR3 extends over 12 amino acids. Trimming took 6 bases from V and 4 from J, leaving 9 bases between them. The germline CDR1 and CDR2 sequences are MNHEY and SVGAGI. Here the CDR3 DNA reads TGTGCCAGCAGGGAAAACTCCTATGGCTACACCTTC. Its protein product is CASRENSYGYTF.

The rearrangement links TRBV6-5 to TRBJ2-7; D remains unclear. Germline V gene data show CDR1 as MNHEY and CDR2 as SVGAGI. Between the trimmed V and J ends, which lost 3 bases and 6 bases, there was a span of 15 bases. The CDR3 is 14 residues long. As DNA, the CDR3 is TGTGCCAGCAGTTATCGCGAACAGATAGGCGAGCAGTACTTC. This sequence encodes CASSYREQIGEQYF.

This chain connects TRBV15 to TRBJ1-6; a weak D match, TRBD1 (5 bases). The CDR3 has 15 residues. Germline assignment: CDR1 LNHNV and CDR2 YYDKDF (reference sequence). Deletions cut 5 bases from V and 6 bases from J, with 14 bases between. The CDR3 loop is CATSGPDTFNSPLHF. The CDR3 DNA reads as TGTGCCACCAGCGGGCCGGACACTTTTAATTCACCCCTCCACTTT.

The chain recombines TRBV4-2 with TRBJ2-7, with a tentative D call TRBD2 (6 bases). CDR3 length: 14 amino acids. V shed 3 bases and J shed 3 bases, with 12 bases lying between them. Germline V lookup: CDR1 LGHNA, CDR2 YNFKEQ. The CDR3: CASSQRGGLYEQYF. As DNA, the CDR3 is TGTGCCAGCAGCCAGCGGGGAGGTCTCTACGAGCAGTACTTC.

This clonotype was detected only a few times. The chain combines TRBV12-3 or TRBV12-4 with TRBJ2-7; TRBD1 aligns across 7 bases. The CDR3 consists of 15 residues. Germline trimming cut 5 bases from V and 0 bases from J; bases unmatched to any gene: 7. The DNA for the CDR3 is TGTGCCAGCAGTCCCGGACAGGTGGGCTCCTACGAGCAGTACTTC. This translates into CASSPGQVGSYEQYF.

This clonotype has more than one count but fewer than ten. The chain joins TRBV20-1 to TRBJ2-5; 12 bases are shared with TRBD2. The germline V gene has CDR1 DFQATT and CDR2 SNEGSKA (reference sequence). The CDR3 has 14 amino acids. After removal of 6 bases from V and 5 bases from J, the junction contained 7 bases not matched to a gene. CDR3 in DNA: TGCAGTGCGACCCGACTAGCGGGAGTGGAGACCCAGTACTTC. Its protein product is CSATRLAGVETQYF.

This clonotype was picked up a small number of times. The J gene is TRBJ2-7, the V gene TRBV3-1, with D unresolved. Deletions cut 1 base from V and 5 bases from J, with 6 bases between. Germline loops: CDR1 LGHDT, CDR2 YNNKEL (reference sequence). This CDR3 is built from 12 residues. DNA of the CDR3: TGTGCCAGCAGCCAAGCGTTCAACGAGCAGTACTTC. Its protein product is CASSQAFNEQYF.

The table lists this clonotype with many counts. V and J are TRBV4-3 and TRBJ2-1; the D gene is possibly TRBD1 (6 bases). Trimming took 2 bases from V and 4 from J, leaving 12 bases between them. This CDR3 is built from 15 residues. Looked up from germline, CDR1 is LGHNA and CDR2 is YSLEER. CDR3 in DNA: TGCGCCAGCAGCCAACTTCAGGGGCAGTACAATGAGCAGTTCTTC. Translating it yields CASSQLQGQYNEQFF.

This clonotype was recorded a few times. The chain is built from TRBV6-4 and TRBJ2-5, with D tentatively TRBD2 (5 bases). The V end was cut by 6 bases, the J end by 2 bases, with 31 bases between. Germline values: CDR1 MRHNA, CDR2 SNTAGT. The CDR3 covers 20 residues. As DNA, the CDR3 is TGTGCCAGCAGACCCCCCCCGACGGGGTTAACCGTGGGCCAACAAGAGACCCAGTACTTC. Its translation is CASRPPPTGLTVGQQETQYF.

The rearrangement links TRBV20-1 to TRBJ1-1; D might be TRBD1 (5 bases). This CDR3 is 12 amino acids long. Germline values: CDR1 DFQATT, CDR2 SNEGSKA (reference sequence). V shed 8 bases and J shed 10 bases, with 20 bases lying between them. The CDR3 sequence: CSTQGKGWGAFF. The CDR3 DNA reads TGCAGTACCCAGGGAAAGGGGTGGGGAGCTTTCTTT.

This clonotype occurred a few times. V is TRBV12-3 or TRBV12-4 and J is TRBJ1-1, with TRBD1 matching 10 bases. This CDR3 spans 13 amino acids. After removal of 5 bases from V and 7 bases from J, the junction contained 4 bases not matched to a gene. The CDR3 nucleotides read TGTGCCAGCAGTCGACAGGGGGCAGGTGAAGCTTTCTTT. As protein: CASSRQGAGEAFF.

This clonotype showed up just a few times. The rearrangement links TRBV20-1 to TRBJ2-7, with 8 bases aligning to TRBD2. The CDR3 totals 14 residues. CDR1 is DFQATT and CDR2 is SNEGSKA in the germline V gene (reference sequence). V gave up 1 base and J gave up 9 bases; unmatched junction bases: 11. In nucleotides, the CDR3 is TGCAGTGCTAGAGTTGGTAGCGGGAATGTCGGGCAGTACTTC. Its protein product is CSARVGSGNVGQYF.

This rearrangement joins TRBV6-6 to TRBJ2-7; D gene unclear. This CDR3 spans 13 amino acids. Germline lookup yields CDR1 MNHNY and CDR2 SVGAGI (reference sequence). V was trimmed by 2 bases and J by 1 base, leaving 6 bases between them. In DNA form, the CDR3 reads TGTGCCAGCAGTTACGCGAGATCCTACGAGCAGTACTTC. Amino acid sequence: CASSYARSYEQYF.

This clonotype was counted a few times. This chain uses TRBV7-2 with TRBJ2-5, with D perhaps matching TRBD1 or TRBD2 (6 bases each). This CDR3 is 14 amino acids long. CDR1 is SGHTA, CDR2 FQGNSA, per germline. V was shortened by 7 bases and J by 6 bases, with 18 bases between the two germline ends. CDR3 sequence: CASISGKGGKTQYF. In DNA form, the CDR3 reads TGTGCCAGCATCTCGGGGAAGGGGGGAAAGACCCAGTACTTC.

This chain joins TRBV9 and TRBJ2-2; 7 nucleotides match TRBD2. Unmatched junction bases numbered 4, after V lost 4 bases and J lost 4 bases. Germline V gene data show CDR1 as SGDLS and CDR2 as YYNGEE. The CDR3 is 14 residues long. For the CDR3, the DNA is TGTGCCAGCAGCAGGCGGGAGAGCACCGGGGAGCTGTTTTTT. It specifies CASSRRESTGELFF.